This T cell receptor beta chain was retrieved from a study of OX40 agonist ivuxolimab in advanced cancers. Assay: immunoSEQ multiplex PCR; the TCRdb copy retains only in-frame clones and omits some. The sample has approximately 58,000 clones, about 79% seen once. This clone came up once. Trimming took 3 bases from V and 1 from J, leaving 16 bases between them. This CDR3 spans 16 amino acids. CDR1 is LGHNA and CDR2 is YSLEER in the germline V gene. The material was CD4+ or CD8+ T cells sorted from blood, obtained in a trial of the OX40 agonist ivuxolimab. V and J are TRBV4-3 and TRBJ2-7; either TRBD1 or TRBD2 may supply D (5 bases each). The TCR was taken from an adult with an advanced solid tumor such as melanoma, head and neck, liver or kidney cancer. The CDR3 nucleotides are TGCGCCAGCAGCCATCCCACCGGGGACCGGTCCTACGAGCAGTACTTC. Residues: CASSHPTGDRSYEQYF.